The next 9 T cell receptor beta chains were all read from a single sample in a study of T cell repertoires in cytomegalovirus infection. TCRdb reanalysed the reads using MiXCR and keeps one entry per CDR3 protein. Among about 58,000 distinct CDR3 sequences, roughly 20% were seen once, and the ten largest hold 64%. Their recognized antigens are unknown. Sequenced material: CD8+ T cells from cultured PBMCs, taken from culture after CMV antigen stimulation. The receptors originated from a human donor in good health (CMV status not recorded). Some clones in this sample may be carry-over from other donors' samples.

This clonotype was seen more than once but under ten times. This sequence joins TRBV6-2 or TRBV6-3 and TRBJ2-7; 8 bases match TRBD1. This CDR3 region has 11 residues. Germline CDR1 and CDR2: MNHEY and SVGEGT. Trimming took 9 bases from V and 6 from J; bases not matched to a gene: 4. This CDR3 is CASGTGAEQYF. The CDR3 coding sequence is TGTGCCAGTGGGACAGGAGCCGAGCAGTACTTC.

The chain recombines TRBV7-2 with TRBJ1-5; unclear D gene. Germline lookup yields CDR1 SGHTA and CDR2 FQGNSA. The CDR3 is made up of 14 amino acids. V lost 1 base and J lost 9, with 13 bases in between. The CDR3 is CASSLGAGNGPQHF. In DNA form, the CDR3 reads TGTGCCAGCAGCTTAGGTGCGGGGAACGGGCCCCAGCATTTT.

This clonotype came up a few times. The CDR3 coding sequence is TGTGCCAGCAGCCCTGGACAGACGGGCTCCTACGAGCAGTACTTC. Protein sequence: CASSPGQTGSYEQYF. J is TRBJ2-7 and V is TRBV7-2, with D tentatively TRBD1 (6 bases). Germline CDR1 is SGHTA and CDR2 is FQGNSA. This CDR3 is 15 amino acids long. The ends were cut back, 5 bases at V and 0 bases at J, with 14 bases in the middle.

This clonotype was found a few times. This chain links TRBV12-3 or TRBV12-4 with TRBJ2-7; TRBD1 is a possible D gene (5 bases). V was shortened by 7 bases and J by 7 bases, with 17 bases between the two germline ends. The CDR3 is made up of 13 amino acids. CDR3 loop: CASNSGQVLEQYF. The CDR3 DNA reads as TGTGCCAGCAATTCCGGACAAGTCCTTGAGCAGTACTTC.

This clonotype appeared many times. For the CDR3, the DNA is TGTGCCAGCAGTTTGACAGGGGGGACACAAAATGAGCAGTTCTTC. Protein sequence: CASSLTGGTQNEQFF. V usage is TRBV2 and J usage is TRBJ2-1, with 9 bases identical to TRBD1. CDR1 is SNHLY and CDR2 is FYNNEI in the germline V gene. The CDR3 is made up of 15 amino acids. J gave up 7 bases and V 5 bases, and 9 bases lay outside the gene matches.

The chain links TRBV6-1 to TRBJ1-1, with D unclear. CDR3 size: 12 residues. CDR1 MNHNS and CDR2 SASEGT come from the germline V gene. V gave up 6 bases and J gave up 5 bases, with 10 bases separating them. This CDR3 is CASSPGWTEAFF. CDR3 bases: TGTGCCAGCAGCCCCGGATGGACTGAAGCTTTCTTT.

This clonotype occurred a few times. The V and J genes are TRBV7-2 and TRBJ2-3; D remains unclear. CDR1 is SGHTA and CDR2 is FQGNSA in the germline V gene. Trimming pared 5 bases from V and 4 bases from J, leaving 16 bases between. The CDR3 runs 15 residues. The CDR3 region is CASSPSFGSADTQYF. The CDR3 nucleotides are TGTGCCAGCAGCCCGAGTTTTGGGTCCGCAGATACGCAGTATTTT.

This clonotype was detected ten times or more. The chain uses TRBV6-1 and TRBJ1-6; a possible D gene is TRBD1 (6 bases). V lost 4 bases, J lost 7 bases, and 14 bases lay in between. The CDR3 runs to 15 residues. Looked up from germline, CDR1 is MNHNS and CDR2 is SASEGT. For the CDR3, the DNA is TGTGCCAGCAGTGGGGGACAAGACCAAAATTCACCCCTCCACTTT. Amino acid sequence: CASSGGQDQNSPLHF.

This CDR3 reads CASSFSRTVDQPQHF. The DNA for the CDR3 is TGTGCCAGCAGTTTCTCGAGGACAGTAGATCAGCCCCAGCATTTT. This rearrangement joins TRBV12-3 or TRBV12-4 to TRBJ1-5; TRBD1 is a possible D gene (6 bases). This CDR3 contains 15 residues. The V gene lost 3 bases and the J gene lost 5 bases, with 14 bases spanning the gap.